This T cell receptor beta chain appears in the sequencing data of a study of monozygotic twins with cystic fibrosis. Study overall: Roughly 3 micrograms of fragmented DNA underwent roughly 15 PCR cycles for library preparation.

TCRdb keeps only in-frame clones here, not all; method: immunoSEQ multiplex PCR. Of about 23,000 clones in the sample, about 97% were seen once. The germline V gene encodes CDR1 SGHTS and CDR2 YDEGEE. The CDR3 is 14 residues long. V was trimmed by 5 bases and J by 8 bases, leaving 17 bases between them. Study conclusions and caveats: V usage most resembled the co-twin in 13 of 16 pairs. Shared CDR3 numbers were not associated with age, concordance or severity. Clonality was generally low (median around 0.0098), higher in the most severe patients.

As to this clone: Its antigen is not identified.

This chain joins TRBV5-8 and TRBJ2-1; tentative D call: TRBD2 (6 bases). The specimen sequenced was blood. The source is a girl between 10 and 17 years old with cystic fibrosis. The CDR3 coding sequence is TGTGCCAGCAGGGACGGGAGTGTTCGCGATGAGCAGTTCTTC. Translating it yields CASRDGSVRDEQFF.